These T cell receptor beta chains were read from a single sample in a study of post-analysis software for immune sequencing data. Using its own MiXCR run on the PCR reads, TCRdb lists one record per CDR3 protein. The profile covers about 760,000 distinct CDR3 sequences, with 25% to 30% appearing a single time and roughly 0.53% taken by the ten largest. The sample consisted of blood. The receptors derive from a girl aged 10-17 years with multiple sclerosis. CDR3s leave out the opening cysteine and the closing phenylalanine or tryptophan. Each record gives: J gene, V gene, CDR3 protein.

>TRBJ1-1|TRBV6-6
ASSYDRGGTEAF
>TRBJ2-5|TRBV4-1
ASSQRGPAVAQETQY
>TRBJ2-5|TRBV20-1
SARERGYQETQY
>TRBJ1-6|TRBV28
ASRRTGGRNSPLH
>NA|TRBV7-2
ASSLRSGPSAYNEQY
>TRBJ2-1|TRBV7-2
ASSWATTLANEQF
>TRBJ2-1|TRBV7-9
ASSRAGGVTYNEQF
>TRBJ1-5|TRBV12-3/TRBV12-4
ASTMTGGSNQPQH
>TRBJ2-1|TRBV7-2
ASSYAGLTVNEQF
>TRBJ2-1|TRBV7-8
ASSLARSGRGTYNEQF
>TRBJ2-5|TRBV5-5
ASSHTGLAGQETQY
>TRBJ1-4|TRBV9
ASSVPKTNEKLF
>TRBJ1-1|TRBV18
ASSPRGQGFEAF
>TRBJ2-3|TRBV20-1
SASPGATDTQY
>TRBJ2-1|TRBV29-1
SALESRSYNEQF
>TRBJ2-5|TRBV25-1
ASSELTYQETQY
>TRBJ1-1|TRBV28
ASSLAGRGGAF
>TRBJ2-2|TRBV10-3
AMTSGTNTGELF
>TRBJ2-5|TRBV20-1
SARQWTGKVETQY
>TRBJ1-2|TRBV12-3/TRBV12-4
ASSLDRGQRDGYT
>TRBJ2-5|TRBV6-2/TRBV6-3
ASTPIGGVQETQY
>TRBJ1-1|TRBV5-1
ASSLGDMNTEAF
>TRBJ2-3|TRBV7-2
ASSLAGGPSDTQY
>TRBJ1-2|TRBV10-3
AIRPTGGENYGYT
>TRBJ2-1|TRBV6-6
ATSRWGLIAEQF
>NA|TRBV20-1
SASGEGRWGTQY
>TRBJ2-5|TRBV7-3
ASSFAGGFHRETQY
>TRBJ2-5|TRBV6-6
ASSYVGAVAETQY
>TRBJ1-5|TRBV29-1
SVQSGGGNQPQH
>TRBJ1-5|TRBV10-2
ASSASDRGDEPQH
>TRBJ2-1|TRBV7-9
ASAPEGAGYNEQF
>TRBJ2-1|TRBV20-1
SARGYSGESYNEQF
>TRBJ2-5|TRBV28
ASSSPSDPPQETQY
>TRBJ2-1|TRBV12-3/TRBV12-4
ASREMGGNYNEQF
>NA|TRBV20-1
SAGSLGYEQY
>TRBJ2-1|TRBV28
ASSLNSPNNEQF
>TRBJ2-7|TRBV11-2
ASSVRLPSSYEQY
>TRBJ2-1|TRBV4-2
ASSQPPELASSYNEQF
>TRBJ2-7|TRBV20-1
SATTGFYEQY
>TRBJ2-1|TRBV18
VSSSYNQDRVYNEQF
>TRBJ2-1|TRBV5-6
ASSTARASEQF
>TRBJ1-5|TRBV5-1
ASSLGDRGNQPQH
>TRBJ1-1|TRBV5-8
ASGGEDTEAF
>TRBJ2-5|TRBV7-2
ASSLARVSLETQY
>TRBJ1-4|TRBV7-9
ASSLQQGINEKLF